Listed here is a single T cell receptor (beta chain). Its antigen is not identified. The sample originates from a study of cytomegalovirus exposure and HLA in healthy donors. Overall study: About 179 million T cells yielded fewer than 120 million unique TCR beta sequences in earlier analysis. The study's findings and limits: Listed as cytomegalovirus-associated were over 150 TCR beta chains. A later analysis appeared to link common viral pathogens to several of the most significant clusters.

The primer mix had 60 Vbeta and 13 Jbeta primers. Generated by immunoSEQ multiplex PCR, the TCRdb table keeps only in-frame clones and is missing some. This sample carries 300,000 or so clones, just under 85% of them seen once, and the ten largest clones take 2%. Germline V gene lookup returns CDR1 LNHDA and CDR2 SQIVND (reference sequence). This CDR3 spans 14 amino acids. The ends lost 6 bases at V and 4 bases at J; junction bases unmatched: 5. Sequenced material: PBMCs. This TCR derives from a woman between 40 and 55 years old in good health and CMV-seropositive. The rearrangement links TRBV19 to TRBJ1-1; 10 bases align to TRBD1. The CDR3 sequence: CASRGDRGSTEAFF. The CDR3 nucleotides are TGTGCCAGTAGGGGGGACAGGGGAAGCACTGAAGCTTTCTTT.